A selection of T cell receptor beta chains follows, all from one sample in a study of post-analysis software for immune sequencing data. TCRdb redid the calling of the PCR reads with MiXCR, one entry per CDR3 protein. This table holds approximately 770,000 distinct CDR3 sequences, more than 45% found once. Sample: blood. The receptors were sampled from a girl between 5 and 17 years old with multiple sclerosis. Both conserved end residues are part of each CDR3. The D gene is left open where the match is weak. Only some rows state a clone size, as once, few, many or a class for expanded clones.

J,length,size,D,V,DNA,CDR3
TRBJ2-5,15,NA,NA,TRBV7-2,TGTGCCAGCAGCCCCCTGCTGAACGACCAAGAGACCCAGTACTTC,CASSPLLNDQETQYF
TRBJ1-5,17,few,NA,TRBV3-1,TGTGCCAGCAGCCAAGACTATGGTCCCCTCGGCGATCAGCCCCAGCATTTT,CASSQDYGPLGDQPQHF
TRBJ2-1,13,NA,NA,TRBV18,TGTGCCAGCTCACCGCAAGGAGGGGATGAGCAGTTCTTC,CASSPQGGDEQFF
TRBJ2-6,13,NA,NA,TRBV27,TGTGCCAGCGCCATCTCTGGGGCCAACGTCCTGACTTTC,CASAISGANVLTF
TRBJ2-6,17,NA,TRBD1,TRBV7-9,TGTGCCAGCAGCTTGGGACAGGGGGCGTTTGGGGCCAACGTCCTGACTTTC,CASSLGQGAFGANVLTF
TRBJ1-2,13,NA,TRBD1,TRBV7-2,TGTGCCAGCAGGCGGACAGGGTACTATGGCTACACCTTC,CASRRTGYYGYTF
TRBJ1-1,11,NA,NA,TRBV12-5,TGTGCTAGTGCTAAGAACACTGAAGCTTTCTTT,CASAKNTEAFF
TRBJ2-5,13,NA,NA,TRBV25-1,TGTGCCAGCAGTGTGAAAGGGGCAGAGACCCAGTACTTC,CASSVKGAETQYF
TRBJ2-7,15,NA,NA,TRBV4-3,TGCGCCAGCAGCCAAGAACAGGGATGGTACTACGAGCAGTACTTC,CASSQEQGWYYEQYF
TRBJ2-7,14,NA,NA,TRBV20-1,TGCAGTGCTAGTTATTTACGGGCCGGTCACGAGCAGTACTTC,CSASYLRAGHEQYF
TRBJ2-6,15,few,NA,TRBV29-1,TGCAGCGCTATGGAGGGGGACTCTGGGGCCAACGTCCTGACTTTC,CSAMEGDSGANVLTF
TRBJ2-1,14,NA,NA,TRBV2,TGTGCCAGTGGCAGACAGCTATCCTACAATGAGCAGTTCTTC,CASGRQLSYNEQFF
TRBJ2-2,15,few,TRBD2,TRBV29-1,TGCAGCGTGGAACTAGCGGGAAAAAACACCGGGGAGCTGTTTTTT,CSVELAGKNTGELFF
TRBJ1-5,15,NA,NA,TRBV10-3,TGTGCCATCAGTGATGCAGATTATAGCAATCAGCCCCAGCATTTT,CAISDADYSNQPQHF
TRBJ2-5,16,NA,TRBD2,TRBV7-2,TGTGCCAGCAGCTTAGCGTCTAGCGGAGTCCAAGAGACCCAGTACTTC,CASSLASSGVQETQYF
TRBJ1-3,15,NA,NA,TRBV6-5,TGTGCCAGCAGTTACTCCCCAGGAAATGGAAACACCATATATTTT,CASSYSPGNGNTIYF
TRBJ2-3,21,NA,NA,TRBV14,TGTGCCAGCAGCCAAGATCCCGTGGGGTCCCCGAGACGGATTAGCACAGATACGCAGTATTTT,CASSQDPVGSPRRISTDTQYF
TRBJ2-6,17,NA,NA,TRBV7-2,TGTGCCAGCAGCTTACGCGCCCGGAGGGCTGGGGCCAACGTCCTGACTTTC,CASSLRARRAGANVLTF